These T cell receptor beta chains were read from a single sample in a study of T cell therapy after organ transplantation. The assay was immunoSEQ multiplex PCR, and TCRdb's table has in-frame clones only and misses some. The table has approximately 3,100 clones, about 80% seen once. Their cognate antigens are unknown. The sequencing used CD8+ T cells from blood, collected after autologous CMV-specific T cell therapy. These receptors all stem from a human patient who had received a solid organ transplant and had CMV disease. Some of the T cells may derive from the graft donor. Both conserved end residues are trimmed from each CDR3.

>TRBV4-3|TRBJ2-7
ASSQSEGSSYEQY
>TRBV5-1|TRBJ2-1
ASSLSSSGSHNEQF
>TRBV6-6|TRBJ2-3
ASSYSSGGITDTQY
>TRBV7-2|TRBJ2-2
ASSLGSSGELF
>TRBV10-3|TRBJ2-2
AISGGSSTGELF
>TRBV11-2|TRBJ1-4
ASSLAGQGDEKLF
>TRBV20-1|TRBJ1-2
SARGADGYT
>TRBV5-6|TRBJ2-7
ASSLPSSGITYEQY
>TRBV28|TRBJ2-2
ASSPGPNTGELF
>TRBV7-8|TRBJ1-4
ASSPPTGSGINEKLF
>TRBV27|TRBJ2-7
ASSPPSYEQY
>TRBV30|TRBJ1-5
AWSVAGSNQPQH
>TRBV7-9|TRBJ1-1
ASSNSRDRADTEAF
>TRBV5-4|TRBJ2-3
ASSPTGSQGTQY
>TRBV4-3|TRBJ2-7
ASSQLADYSYEQY
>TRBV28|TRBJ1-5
ASSPDSSNQPQH
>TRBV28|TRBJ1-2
ASSDGRVNGYT
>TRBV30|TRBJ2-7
AWSVSDYEQY
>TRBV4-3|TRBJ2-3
ASSQANSVVDTQY
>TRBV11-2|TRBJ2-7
ASSLQGYYEQY
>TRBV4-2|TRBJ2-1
ASSQENGLFNEQF
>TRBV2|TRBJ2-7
ASMGTGGYEQY
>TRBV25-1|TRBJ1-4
ASSAWGRGGNEKLF
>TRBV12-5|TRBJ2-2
ASGLPRLYFGNTGELF
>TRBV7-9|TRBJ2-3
ASSVGLVTDTQY
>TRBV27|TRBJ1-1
ASSSYRGEAF
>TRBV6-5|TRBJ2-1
ASSYSAGGAYNEQF
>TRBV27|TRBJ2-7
ASSFSGTGTEQY
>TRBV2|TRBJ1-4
ASGYRDSQEKLF
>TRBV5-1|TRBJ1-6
ASSLLTEPLHNSPLH
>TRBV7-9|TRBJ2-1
ASSLVGGNEQF
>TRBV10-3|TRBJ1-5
AISERHTDQPQH
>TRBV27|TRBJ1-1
ASSSGTANTEAF
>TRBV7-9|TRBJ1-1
ASSVQGVEAF
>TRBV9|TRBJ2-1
ASSVVGSDTNEQF
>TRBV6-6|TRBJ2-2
ASSHPSTGGTGELF
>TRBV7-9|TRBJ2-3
ASSGRTVGGITDTQY
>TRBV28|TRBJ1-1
ASSLTEGSTEAF
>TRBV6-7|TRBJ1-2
ASSSGQGGSGYGYT
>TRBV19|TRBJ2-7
ASSMLSGTDGQY
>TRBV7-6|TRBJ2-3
ASSPSKDTQY
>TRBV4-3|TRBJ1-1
ASSQRDNEAF
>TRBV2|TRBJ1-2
ASSGFRNAGALYGYT
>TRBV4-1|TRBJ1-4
ASSRRTGANEKLF
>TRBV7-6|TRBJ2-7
ASSPLGGGGGEQY